Below, 31 T cell receptor beta chains from the same sample are listed, as sequenced in a study of blood T cell repertoires in COVID-19. Sequencing was performed with immunoSEQ multiplex PCR; in TCRdb, only in-frame clones are kept and a portion is missing. The repertoire includes some 70,000 clones, approximately 88% of them detected once, and over 6% sits in the top ten. The sample comprised peripheral blood. Every receptor here comes from a woman in her 70s with acute or convalescent COVID-19.

The V gene is TRBV11-2, the J gene TRBJ2-3; no clear D. Trimming left V 1 base short and J 0 bases short, with 5 bases between. The CDR3 is 14 residues long. Germline V gene sequence: CDR1 SGHAT, CDR2 FQNNGV. The CDR3 DNA reads TGTGCCAGCAGCTTAGTAACTAGCACAGATACGCAGTATTTT. Its protein is CASSLVTSTDTQYF.

The CDR3 protein is CASSDGYTF. DNA of the CDR3: TGTGCCTCATCGGATGGCTACACCTTC. The J gene is TRBJ1-2, the V gene TRBV30; D remains unclear. This CDR3 is built from 9 residues. Germline CDR1 GTSNPN, CDR2 SVGIG (reference sequence). Trimming removed 7 bases at V and 6 bases at J, with 6 bases between.

The J gene is TRBJ1-1, the V gene TRBV11-2; possible D gene TRBD1, 6 bases. With 3 bases removed from V and 8 bases from J, the gap between germline ends came to 10 bases. Germline assignment: CDR1 SGHAT and CDR2 FQNNGV. There are 12 residues in the CDR3. The CDR3, as DNA: TGTGCCAGCAGCTTTCCGGACAGAGAAGCTTTCTTT. This translates into CASSFPDREAFF.

The V and J genes are TRBV9 and TRBJ1-2, with TRBD1 as a possible D gene (6 bases). With 6 bases removed from V and 5 bases from J, the gap between germline ends came to 17 bases. The CDR3 is 14 residues long. The V gene's germline CDR1 is SGDLS and CDR2 YYNGEE. The CDR3 bases are TGTGCCAGCAACCGAGGGGGGGGCGAGTATGGCTACACCTTC. Translated, it gives CASNRGGGEYGYTF.

The chain employs TRBV5-6 and TRBJ1-2; D not resolved. Trimming took 0 bases from V and 4 from J, leaving 7 bases between them. Germline assignment: CDR1 SGHDT and CDR2 YYEEEE. CDR3 size: 13 residues. The CDR3 here is CASSLGESYGYTF. The DNA for the CDR3 is TGTGCCAGCAGCTTGGGGGAGAGCTATGGCTACACCTTC.

The V gene is TRBV28, the J gene TRBJ1-1; D remains unclear. Germline V gives CDR1 MDHEN, CDR2 SYDVKM. V was clipped by 6 bases and J by 8 bases, with 13 bases between them. This CDR3 is 12 amino acids long. This chain's CDR3 is CASSLLGPEAFF. The CDR3 DNA reads as TGTGCCAGCAGCCTACTAGGTCCCGAAGCTTTCTTT.

This clone appeared a single time. The chain has TRBV15 and TRBJ2-1, with 9 bases fitting TRBD2. The CDR3 runs to 15 residues. From germline, CDR1 is LNHNV and CDR2 YYDKDF (reference sequence). The V segment lost 5 bases and the J segment 5 bases; nucleotides outside the gene matches: 7. CDR3 loop: CATSFRLAENNEQFF. The CDR3 coding sequence is TGTGCCACCAGCTTCCGACTAGCGGAGAACAATGAGCAGTTCTTC.

The chain joins TRBV7-9 to TRBJ1-6; 8 bases match TRBD1. Germline V gives CDR1 SEHNR, CDR2 FQNEAQ (reference sequence). CDR3 length equals 14 residues. The trim removed 3 bases at V and 5 bases at J, leaving 0 bases unmatched. The CDR3 coding sequence is TGTGCCAGCAGCTTGGGACAGGATAATTCACCCCTCCACTTT. Its protein is CASSLGQDNSPLHF.

This rearrangement joins TRBV7-9 to TRBJ1-1; no clear D gene. Between the trimmed V and J ends, which lost 3 bases and 7 bases, there was a span of 9 bases. The V gene's germline CDR1 is SEHNR and CDR2 FQNEAQ (reference sequence). The CDR3 is 12 amino acids. CDR3 sequence reads: CASSFTVNEAFF. The CDR3 DNA is TGTGCCAGCAGCTTTACAGTAAATGAAGCTTTCTTT.

The rearrangement joins TRBV4-3 to TRBJ1-1, with 7 bases that match TRBD1. The germline V gene has CDR1 LGHNA and CDR2 YSLEER. CDR3 length: 14 amino acids. V was clipped by 4 bases and J by 4 bases; unmatched bases: 6. The CDR3 sequence: CASSPKGGGTEAFF. The DNA for the CDR3 is TGCGCCAGCAGCCCCAAAGGGGGCGGCACTGAAGCTTTCTTT.

The gene calls are TRBV7-3 and TRBJ2-2; TRBD2 is a possible D gene (6 bases). The V end lost 1 base, the J end lost 5 bases, and 14 bases lay between the germline ends. This CDR3 spans 16 amino acids. CDR1 and CDR2 (germline): SGHTA, FQGTGA. The CDR3 protein is CASSLIGGVRTGELFF. CDR3 coding DNA: TGTGCCAGCAGCTTAATCGGAGGGGTACGGACCGGGGAGCTGTTTTTT.

The CDR3 protein is CASSLRSVGGNSPLHF. The CDR3 nucleotides are TGTGCCAGCAGCTTACGGTCGGTCGGGGGGAATTCACCCCTCCACTTT. The chain recombines TRBV7-2 with TRBJ1-6; TRBD1 is a possible D gene (5 bases). Trimming cost V 2 bases and J 7 bases, with 15 bases left between them. This CDR3 spans 16 amino acids. From germline, CDR1 is SGHTA and CDR2 FQGNSA.

The rearrangement links TRBV6-5 to TRBJ1-6, with a possible D match to TRBD1 (5 bases). Trimming took 8 bases from V and 10 from J, leaving 18 bases between them. The CDR3 is 14 residues long. Looked up from germline, CDR1 is MNHEY and CDR2 is SVGAGI. The DNA for the CDR3 is TGTGCCAGCCATCGGCGGGACTTAGGCTCACCCCTCCACTTT. Its protein product is CASHRRDLGSPLHF.

CDR3 bases: TGTGCCAGCAGCCCCGGGACAGGGGGCTCCTTCACTGAAGCTTTCTTT. It is translated as CASSPGTGGSFTEAFF. This chain uses TRBV6-6 with TRBJ1-1, with 12 bases aligning to TRBD1. Germline CDR1 MNHNY, CDR2 SVGAGI (reference sequence). The ends lost 6 bases at V and 4 bases at J; junction bases unmatched: 9. The CDR3 consists of 16 residues.

This clone was seen more than once but under ten times. J is TRBJ1-5 and V is TRBV2; 11 nucleotides match TRBD1. Germline V gene data show CDR1 as SNHLY and CDR2 as FYNNEI. CDR3 length equals 15 residues. The trim removed 5 bases at V and 4 bases at J, leaving 4 bases unmatched. The CDR3 sequence: CASSRDRGINQPQHF. The CDR3 DNA is TGTGCCAGCAGTCGGGACAGGGGGATTAATCAGCCCCAGCATTTT.

The rearrangement uses TRBV7-3 and TRBJ2-6; D perhaps matches TRBD2 (5 bases). The V gene's germline CDR1 is SGHTA and CDR2 FQGTGA. There are 16 residues in the CDR3. V dropped 3 bases and J dropped 7 bases, with 16 bases sitting between them. The CDR3 region is CASSFPERVGANVLTF. CDR3 nucleotide sequence: TGTGCCAGCAGCTTCCCGGAGAGGGTTGGCGCCAACGTCCTGACTTTC.

The rearrangement uses TRBV24-1 and TRBJ2-1, with 10 bases identical to TRBD2. CDR3 size: 19 residues. Germline CDR1 KGHDR, CDR2 SFDVKD. Trimming at V came to 5 bases and at J to 4 bases, leaving 16 bases not matched to a gene. The DNA for the CDR3 is TGTGCCACCAGTGCCTCGACAGGAGGGGGACTAGCGTTTTACAATGAGCAGTTCTTC. Translation: CATSASTGGGLAFYNEQFF.

V usage is TRBV6-1 and J usage is TRBJ1-6; TRBD1 might be the D (6 bases). Germline loops: CDR1 MNHNS, CDR2 SASEGT. Trimming removed 1 base from V and 13 bases from J, with 14 bases in between. The CDR3 is 14 residues long. The CDR3 loop is CASSEGTDHVPLHF. The CDR3 region has the DNA TGTGCCAGCAGTGAAGGGACAGACCATGTCCCCCTCCACTTT.

This chain links TRBV11-2 with TRBJ1-4; 7 nucleotides align to TRBD1. J lost 10 bases, V lost 5 bases, and 10 bases had no gene match. This CDR3 is built from 14 residues. Germline CDR1 is SGHAT and CDR2 is FQNNGV. This chain's CDR3 is CASSAFGQGGKLFF. The CDR3 coding sequence is TGTGCCAGCAGCGCGTTCGGGCAGGGGGGAAAACTGTTTTTT.

The chain links TRBV7-9 to TRBJ2-2, with D possibly being TRBD1 (6 bases). Trimming stripped 5 bases from V and 4 bases from J, with 20 bases between. Germline loops: CDR1 SEHNR, CDR2 FQNEAQ (reference sequence). This CDR3 is built from 17 residues. The CDR3 bases are TGTGCCAGCAGCCTTGAGTGGGGGCGTTCGGGCACCGGGGAGCTGTTTTTT. Translation gives CASSLEWGRSGTGELFF.

The chain uses TRBV30 and TRBJ1-2; TRBD1 aligns across 8 bases. CDR1 and CDR2 (germline): GTSNPN, SVGIG (reference sequence). The CDR3 contains 16 residues. Trimming took 0 bases from V and 7 from J; bases not matched to a gene: 13. The CDR3: CAWSVSGQGGISGYTF. As DNA, the CDR3 is TGTGCCTGGAGTGTAAGTGGACAGGGAGGAATTTCTGGCTACACCTTC.

V is TRBV28 and J is TRBJ1-2, with 8 bases identical to TRBD1. Germline trimming cut 5 bases from V and 5 bases from J; bases unmatched to any gene: 13. The CDR3 loop spans 16 amino acids. The germline gives CDR1 MDHEN, CDR2 SYDVKM. Here the CDR3 DNA reads TGTGCCAGCAGTCTAAGATCCGGGACAGGATATTATGGCTACACCTTC. This gives the protein CASSLRSGTGYYGYTF.

The chain has TRBV28 and TRBJ1-2; 7 bases align to TRBD1. V shed 6 bases, J shed 4 bases, and the junction held 5 bases outside the gene matches. Germline V gives CDR1 MDHEN, CDR2 SYDVKM. The CDR3 is 13 amino acids. CDR3 residues: CASRLTGLYGYTF. CDR3 nucleotides: TGTGCCAGCAGGTTGACAGGGCTCTATGGCTACACCTTC.

CDR3 in DNA: TGTGCCAGCAGAAGACAGAATTCACCCCTCCACTTT. Protein sequence: CASRRQNSPLHF. The chain has TRBV6-6 and TRBJ1-6; TRBD1 might be the D (5 bases). Germline CDR1 and CDR2: MNHNY and SVGAGI (reference sequence). V lost 6 bases, J lost 7 bases, and 7 bases lay in between. This CDR3 is built from 12 residues.

V usage is TRBV2 and J usage is TRBJ1-1; possibly TRBD1 for D (6 bases). The CDR3 loop spans 15 amino acids. Germline loops: CDR1 SNHLY, CDR2 FYNNEI. Trimming removed 10 bases at V and 4 bases at J, with 22 bases between. CDR3 nucleotides: TGTGCCATGCAACCGACAGGTGTAGCGTCCACTGAAGCTTTCTTT. It specifies CAMQPTGVASTEAFF. The full variable domain, completed using reference TRBV2 and TRBJ1-1, is EPEVTQTPSHQVTQMGQEVILRCVPISNHLYFYWYRQILGQKVEFLVSFYNNEISEKSEIFDDQFSVERPDGSNFTLKIRSTKLEDSAMYFCAMQPTGVASTEAFFGQGTRLTVV.

This chain joins TRBV15 and TRBJ1-1; 8 nucleotides match TRBD1. CDR1 and CDR2 (germline): LNHNV, YYDKDF (reference sequence). The CDR3 consists of 13 residues. V lost 5 bases to trimming and J lost 5 bases; unmatched junction nucleotides: 4. The CDR3 loop reads CATSSYRGTEAFF. CDR3 DNA sequence: TGTGCCACCAGCTCCTACAGGGGGACTGAAGCTTTCTTT.

This chain joins TRBV28 and TRBJ1-2; TRBD1 matches at 7 bases. The ends lost 5 bases at V and 4 bases at J; junction bases unmatched: 4. Germline CDR1 is MDHEN and CDR2 is SYDVKM. The CDR3 consists of 13 residues. The CDR3 nucleotides are TGTGCCAGCAGTGGGGACAGAAGCTATGGCTACACCTTC. This sequence encodes CASSGDRSYGYTF.

This clone was picked up one time. The CDR3 here is CASSLVGGPYNEQFF. The CDR3 DNA follows: TGCGCCAGCAGCCTGGTGGGGGGACCCTACAATGAGCAGTTCTTC. This rearrangement joins TRBV4-3 to TRBJ2-1; maybe TRBD2 (6 bases). V was pared by 4 bases and J by 2 bases, with 12 bases between. Germline CDR1 reads LGHNA; CDR2 reads YSLEER. The CDR3 has 15 residues.

The genes are TRBV4-3 and TRBJ2-1; 15 bases are shared with TRBD2. Losses at the gene ends were 3 bases for V and 5 bases for J; bases not matched to a gene: 11. The CDR3 has 19 residues. In germline, CDR1 is LGHNA, CDR2 YSLEER. The CDR3 region is CASSQGLAGGAGVHNEQFF. Written as DNA, the CDR3 is TGCGCCAGCAGCCAGGGACTAGCGGGAGGCGCTGGAGTCCACAATGAGCAGTTCTTC.

The genes are TRBV6-1 and TRBJ1-3; possible D gene TRBD1, 5 bases. V dropped 2 bases and J dropped 2 bases, with 13 bases sitting between them. This CDR3 is built from 16 residues. In germline, CDR1 is MNHNS, CDR2 SASEGT. The CDR3, as DNA: TGTGCCAGCAGTGAAAACAGGTGGAGCACTGGAAACACCATATATTTT. It is translated as CASSENRWSTGNTIYF.

The table lists this clone with a few counts. V usage is TRBV27 and J usage is TRBJ1-6, with TRBD1 as a possible D gene (5 bases). The germline V gene has CDR1 MNHEY and CDR2 SMNVEV (reference sequence). Trimming cost V 1 base and J 7 bases, with 17 bases left between them. The CDR3 length is 17 residues. As DNA, the CDR3 is TGTGCCAGCAGTTTATTCAGCATGGGGCAGGGAAATTCACCCCTCCACTTT. Amino acid sequence: CASSLFSMGQGNSPLHF.